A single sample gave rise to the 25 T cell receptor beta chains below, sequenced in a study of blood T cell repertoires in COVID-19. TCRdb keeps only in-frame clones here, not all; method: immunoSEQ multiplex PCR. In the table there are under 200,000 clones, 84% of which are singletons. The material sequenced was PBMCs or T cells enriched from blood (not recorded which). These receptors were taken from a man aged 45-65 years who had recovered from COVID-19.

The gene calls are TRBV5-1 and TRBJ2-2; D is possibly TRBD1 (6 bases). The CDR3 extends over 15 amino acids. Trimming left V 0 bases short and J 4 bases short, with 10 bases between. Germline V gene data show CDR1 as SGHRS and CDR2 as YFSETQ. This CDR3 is CASSLADSITGELFF. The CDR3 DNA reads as TGCGCCAGCAGCTTGGCGGACAGCATCACCGGGGAGCTGTTTTTT.

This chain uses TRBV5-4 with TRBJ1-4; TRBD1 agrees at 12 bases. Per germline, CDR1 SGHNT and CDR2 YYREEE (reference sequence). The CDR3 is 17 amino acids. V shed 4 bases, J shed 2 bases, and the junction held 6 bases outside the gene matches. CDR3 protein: CASSQGQGAGTNEKLFF. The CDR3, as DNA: TGTGCCAGCAGCCAGGGACAGGGGGCAGGGACTAATGAAAAACTGTTTTTT.

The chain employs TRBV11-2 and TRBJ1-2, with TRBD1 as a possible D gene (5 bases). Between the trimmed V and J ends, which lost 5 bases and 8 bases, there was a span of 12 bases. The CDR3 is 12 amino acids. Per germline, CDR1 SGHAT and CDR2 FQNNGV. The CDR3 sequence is CASSPTGSGYTF. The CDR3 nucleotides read TGTGCCAGCAGCCCAACAGGTTCCGGCTACACCTTC.

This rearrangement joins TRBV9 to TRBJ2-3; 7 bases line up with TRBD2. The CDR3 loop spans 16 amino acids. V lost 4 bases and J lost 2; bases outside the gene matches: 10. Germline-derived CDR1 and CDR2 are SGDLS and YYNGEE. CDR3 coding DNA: TGTGCCAGCAGCATAGGGACTAACCAGCCCACAGATACGCAGTATTTT. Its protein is CASSIGTNQPTDTQYF.

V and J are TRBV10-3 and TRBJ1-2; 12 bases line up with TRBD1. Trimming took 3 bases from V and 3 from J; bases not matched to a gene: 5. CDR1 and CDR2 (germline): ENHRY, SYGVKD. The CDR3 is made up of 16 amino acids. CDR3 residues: CAISDGGTGGDYGYTF. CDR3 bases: TGTGCCATCAGTGACGGGGGGACAGGGGGCGACTATGGCTACACCTTC.

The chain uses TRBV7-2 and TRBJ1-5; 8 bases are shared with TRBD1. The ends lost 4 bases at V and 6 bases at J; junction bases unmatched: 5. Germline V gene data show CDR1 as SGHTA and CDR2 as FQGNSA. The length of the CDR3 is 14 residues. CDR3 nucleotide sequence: TGTGCCAGCAGCTCGACAGGGGAGAGTCAGCCCCAGCATTTT. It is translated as CASSSTGESQPQHF.

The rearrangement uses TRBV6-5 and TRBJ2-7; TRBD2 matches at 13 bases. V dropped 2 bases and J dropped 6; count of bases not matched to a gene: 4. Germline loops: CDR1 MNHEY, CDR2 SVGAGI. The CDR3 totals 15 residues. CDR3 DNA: TGTGCCAGCAGTTACGGGACTAGCGGGGTTGCCGAGCAGTACTTC. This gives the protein CASSYGTSGVAEQYF.

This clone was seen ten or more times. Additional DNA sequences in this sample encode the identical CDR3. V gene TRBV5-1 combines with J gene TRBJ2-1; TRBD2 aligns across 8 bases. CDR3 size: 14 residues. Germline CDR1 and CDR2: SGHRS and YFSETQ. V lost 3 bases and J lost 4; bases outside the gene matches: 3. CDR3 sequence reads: CASSSAGGYNEQFF. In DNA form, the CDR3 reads TGCGCCAGCAGCTCGGCGGGGGGTTACAATGAGCAGTTCTTC.

CDR3 sequence: CASSSAGGANVLTF. CDR3 in DNA: TGTGCCAGCAGCAGCGCGGGGGGGGCCAACGTCCTGACTTTC. This rearrangement joins TRBV6-5 to TRBJ2-6; a possible D gene is TRBD2 (6 bases). The germline gives CDR1 MNHEY, CDR2 SVGAGI. V was trimmed by 6 bases and J by 4 bases, leaving 10 bases between them. The CDR3 contains 14 residues.

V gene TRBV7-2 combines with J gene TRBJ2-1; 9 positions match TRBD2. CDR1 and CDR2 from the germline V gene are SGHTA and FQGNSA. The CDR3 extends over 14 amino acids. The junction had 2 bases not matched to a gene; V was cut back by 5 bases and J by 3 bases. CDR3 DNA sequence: TGTGCCAGCAGCCGCGGGGGGGGCTACAATGAGCAGTTCTTC. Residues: CASSRGGGYNEQFF. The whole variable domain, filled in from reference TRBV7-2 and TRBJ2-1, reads GAGVSQSPSNKVTEKGKDVELRCDPISGHTALYWYRQSLGQGLEFLIYFQGNSAPDKSGLPSDRFSAERTGGSVSTLTIQRTQQEDSAVYLCASSRGGGYNEQFFGPGTRLTVL.

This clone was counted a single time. CDR3 protein: CASREGRNTEAFF. The CDR3 DNA follows: TGTGCCAGCAGAGAGGGTCGGAACACTGAAGCTTTCTTT. The chain carries TRBV6-6 and TRBJ1-1; no clear D gene. V lost 6 bases and J 1 base, leaving 9 bases between the germline ends. CDR1 and CDR2 (germline): MNHNY, SVGAGI (reference sequence). The CDR3 contains 13 residues.

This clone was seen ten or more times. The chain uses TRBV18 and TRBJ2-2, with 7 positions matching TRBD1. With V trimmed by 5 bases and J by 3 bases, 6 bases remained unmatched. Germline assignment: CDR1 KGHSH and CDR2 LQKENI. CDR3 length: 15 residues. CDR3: CASSTGTADTGELFF. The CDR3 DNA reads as TGTGCCAGCTCAACCGGGACAGCTGACACCGGGGAGCTGTTTTTT. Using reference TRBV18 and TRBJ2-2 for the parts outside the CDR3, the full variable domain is NAGVMQNPRHLVRRRGQEARLRCSPMKGHSHVYWYRQLPEEGLKFMVYLQKENIIDESGMPKERFSAEFPKEGPSILRIQQVVRGDSAAYFCASSTGTADTGELFFGEGSRLTVL.

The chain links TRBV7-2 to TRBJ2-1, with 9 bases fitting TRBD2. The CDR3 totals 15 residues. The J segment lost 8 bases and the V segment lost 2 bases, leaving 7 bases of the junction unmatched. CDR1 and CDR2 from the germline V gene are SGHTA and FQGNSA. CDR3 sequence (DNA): TGTGCCAGCAGCTTAAGCGGGCGGGGGGGCGATGAGCAGTTCTTC. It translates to CASSLSGRGGDEQFF. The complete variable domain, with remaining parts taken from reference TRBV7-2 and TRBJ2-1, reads GAGVSQSPSNKVTEKGKDVELRCDPISGHTALYWYRQSLGQGLEFLIYFQGNSAPDKSGLPSDRFSAERTGGSVSTLTIQRTQQEDSAVYLCASSLSGRGGDEQFFGPGTRLTVL.

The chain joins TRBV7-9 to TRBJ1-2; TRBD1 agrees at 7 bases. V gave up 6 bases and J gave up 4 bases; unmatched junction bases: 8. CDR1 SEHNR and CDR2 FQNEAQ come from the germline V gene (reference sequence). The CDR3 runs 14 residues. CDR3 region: CASRLGGSGYGYTF. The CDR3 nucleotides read TGTGCCAGCAGGCTAGGGGGCTCGGGCTATGGCTACACCTTC.

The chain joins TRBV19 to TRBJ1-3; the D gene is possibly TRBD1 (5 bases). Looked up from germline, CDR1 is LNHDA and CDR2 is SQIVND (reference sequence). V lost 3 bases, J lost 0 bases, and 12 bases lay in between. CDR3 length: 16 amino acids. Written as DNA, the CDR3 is TGTGCCAGTAGTATCCGACAGAGATTCTCTGGAAACACCATATATTTT. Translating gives CASSIRQRFSGNTIYF.

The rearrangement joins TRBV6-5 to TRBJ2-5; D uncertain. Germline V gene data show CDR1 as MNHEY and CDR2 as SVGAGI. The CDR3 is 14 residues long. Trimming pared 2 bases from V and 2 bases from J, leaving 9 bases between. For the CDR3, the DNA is TGTGCCAGCAGTTACCCCGACAAACAAGAGACCCAGTACTTC. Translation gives CASSYPDKQETQYF.

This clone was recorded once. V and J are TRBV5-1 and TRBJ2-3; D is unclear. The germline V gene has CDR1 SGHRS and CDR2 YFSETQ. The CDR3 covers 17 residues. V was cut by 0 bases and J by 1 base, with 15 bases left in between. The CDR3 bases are TGCGCCAGCAGCTTGGTTGTCCAAAGCGTAGGCACAGATACGCAGTATTTT. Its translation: CASSLVVQSVGTDTQYF.

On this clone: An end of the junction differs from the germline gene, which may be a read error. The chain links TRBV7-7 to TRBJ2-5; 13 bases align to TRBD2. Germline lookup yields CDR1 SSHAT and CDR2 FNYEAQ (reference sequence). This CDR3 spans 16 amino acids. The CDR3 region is CASSQGTSGVQETQYF. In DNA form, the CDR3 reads TGTGCTAGCAGCCAAGGGACTAGCGGGGTCCAAGAGACCCAGTACTTC.

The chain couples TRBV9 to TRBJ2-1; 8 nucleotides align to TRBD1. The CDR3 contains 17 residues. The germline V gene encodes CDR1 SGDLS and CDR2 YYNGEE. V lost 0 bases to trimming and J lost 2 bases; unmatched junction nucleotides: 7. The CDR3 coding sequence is TGTGCCAGCAGCGTAGGCCCAGGGGGCTACCCCTACAATGAGCAGTTCTTC. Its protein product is CASSVGPGGYPYNEQFF.

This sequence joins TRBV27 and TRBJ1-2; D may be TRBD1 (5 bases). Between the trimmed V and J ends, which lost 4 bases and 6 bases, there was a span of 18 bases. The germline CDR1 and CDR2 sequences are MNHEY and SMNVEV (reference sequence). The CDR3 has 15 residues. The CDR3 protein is CASSSTRVGVDGYTF. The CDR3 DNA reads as TGTGCCAGCAGTTCCACCCGAGTAGGGGTCGATGGCTACACCTTC.

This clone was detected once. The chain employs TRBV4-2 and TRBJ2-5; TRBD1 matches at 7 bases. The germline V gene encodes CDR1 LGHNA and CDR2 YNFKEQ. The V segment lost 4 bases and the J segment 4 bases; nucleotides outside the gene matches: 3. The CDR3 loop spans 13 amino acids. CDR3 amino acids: CASSPGQRETQYF. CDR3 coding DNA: TGTGCCAGCAGCCCGGGACAGAGAGAGACCCAGTACTTC.

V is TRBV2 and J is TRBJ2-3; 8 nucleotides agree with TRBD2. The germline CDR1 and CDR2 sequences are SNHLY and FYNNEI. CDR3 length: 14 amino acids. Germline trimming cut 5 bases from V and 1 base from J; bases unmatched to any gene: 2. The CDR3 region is CASSQLAGTDTQYF. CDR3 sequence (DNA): TGTGCCAGCAGTCAACTAGCGGGCACAGATACGCAGTATTTT.

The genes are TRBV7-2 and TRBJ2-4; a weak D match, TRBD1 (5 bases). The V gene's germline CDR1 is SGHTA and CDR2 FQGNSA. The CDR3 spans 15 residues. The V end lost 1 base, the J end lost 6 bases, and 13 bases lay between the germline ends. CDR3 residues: CASSLDRLTRNIQYF. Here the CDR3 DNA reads TGTGCCAGCAGCTTAGACAGGCTTACCAGAAACATTCAGTACTTC.

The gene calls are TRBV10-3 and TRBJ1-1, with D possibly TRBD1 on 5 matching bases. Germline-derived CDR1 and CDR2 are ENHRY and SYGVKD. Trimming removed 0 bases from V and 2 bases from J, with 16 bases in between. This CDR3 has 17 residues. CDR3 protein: CAISESIGGGTNTEAFF. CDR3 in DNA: TGTGCCATCAGTGAGTCGATTGGGGGGGGAACCAACACTGAAGCTTTCTTT.

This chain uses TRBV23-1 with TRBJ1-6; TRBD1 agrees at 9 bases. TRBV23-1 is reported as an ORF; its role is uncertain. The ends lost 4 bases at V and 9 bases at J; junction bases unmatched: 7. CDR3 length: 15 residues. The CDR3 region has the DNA TGCGCCAGCAGTCCCCCCGGGACAGGGAGTTCACCCCTCCACTTT. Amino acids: CASSPPGTGSSPLHF.